Below, one T cell receptor (beta chain) is given with its context. The data were obtained in a study of blood T cell repertoires in COVID-19. The overall study: Both acute and convalescent COVID-19 samples were obtained from the United States, Italy and Spain.

Measured with immunoSEQ multiplex PCR; TCRdb has only the in-frame clones, and not every one. The sample contains 150,000 to 200,000 clones, more than 85% of which appear only once. The CDR3 runs to 18 residues. Germline V gene sequence: CDR1 LGHNA, CDR2 YNFKEQ. The ends lost 0 bases at V and 0 bases at J; junction bases unmatched: 8. The sample was peripheral blood. The sequence was collected from a man between 50 and 59 years old with acute or convalescent COVID-19. The chain has TRBV4-2 and TRBJ2-4, with 7 nucleotides matching TRBD2. The DNA of the CDR3 is TGTGCCAGCAGCCAAGATCACGCGGGGGTTCTAGCCAAAAACATTCAGTACTTC. It translates to CASSQDHAGVLAKNIQYF.